These 20 T cell receptor beta chains came from one sample sequenced in a study of human T cells and chemical hapten exposure. Time point noted: patch test 1, 2 weeks after DPC sensitization. Indicated treatment: therapeutic diphenylcyclopropenone sensitization with weekly scalp DPC. TCRdb redid the calling of the RACE reads with MiXCR, one entry per CDR3 protein. This sample has 150,000 to 200,000 distinct CDR3 sequences, with around 20% found just once. The sample in question was whole blood, obtained in connection with sensitization to the hapten diphenylcyclopropenone (DPC). These receptor sequences come from a woman aged 45-65 years with alopecia areata. Some clones in this sample may be carry-over from other donors' samples.

Only a few counts were recorded for this clonotype. This chain joins TRBV12-5 and TRBJ1-5; D might be TRBD1 (6 bases). Trimming removed 1 base at V and 5 bases at J, with 12 bases between. Germline assignment: CDR1 LGHNT and CDR2 FRNRAP. The CDR3 has 15 amino acids. CDR3 sequence (DNA): TGTGCTAGTGGTTTGGACAGGGTGGCCCATCAGCCCCAGCATTTT. Its translation is CASGLDRVAHQPQHF.

Only a few counts were recorded for this clonotype. V and J are TRBV29-1 and TRBJ2-3; the D gene is possibly TRBD1 (6 bases). Trimming left V 6 bases short and J 1 base short, with 11 bases between. Germline assignment: CDR1 SQVTM and CDR2 ANQGSEA. CDR3 length: 13 residues. Here the CDR3 reads CSVEDSGTDTQYF. In nucleotides, the CDR3 is TGCAGCGTCGAGGACAGTGGCACAGATACGCAGTATTTT.

In its sample, this clonotype was seen a few times. The rearrangement links TRBV9 to TRBJ1-1, with D uncertain. The CDR3 is 14 amino acids. CDR1 SGDLS and CDR2 YYNGEE come from the germline V gene. Trimming removed 0 bases from V and 6 bases from J, with 12 bases in between. The CDR3 protein is CASSVGLGRAEAFF. CDR3 nucleotide sequence: TGTGCCAGCAGCGTAGGGCTGGGGAGGGCTGAAGCTTTCTTT.

This clonotype has a handful of counts. This chain links TRBV27 with TRBJ2-1; D possibly uses TRBD1 or TRBD2 (5 bases each). Looked up from germline, CDR1 is MNHEY and CDR2 is SMNVEV (reference sequence). There are 17 residues in the CDR3. With 5 bases removed from V and 0 bases from J, the gap between germline ends came to 17 bases. The CDR3 nucleotides are TGTGCCAGCAGTCGGATCGGGGCCGAGAGCTCCTACAATGAGCAGTTCTTC. Protein sequence: CASSRIGAESSYNEQFF.

The chain recombines TRBV7-6 with TRBJ2-5, with 12 bases that match TRBD2. The CDR3 has 15 amino acids. J gave up 5 bases and V 5 bases, and 6 bases lay outside the gene matches. The V gene's germline CDR1 is SGHVS and CDR2 FNYEAQ. CDR3 in DNA: TGTGCCAGCAGCCCACGACTAGCGGGAGTTGAGACCCAGTACTTC. Its protein is CASSPRLAGVETQYF.

This clonotype was seen more than once but under ten times. The rearrangement links TRBV10-3 to TRBJ1-2, with 7 bases lining up with TRBD1. The CDR3 length is 14 residues. V was pared by 3 bases and J by 4 bases, with 5 bases of the junction left unmatched. Germline V gives CDR1 ENHRY, CDR2 SYGVKD. This CDR3 is CAISDRQGVYGYTF. The CDR3 DNA is TGTGCCATCAGTGATCGACAGGGCGTCTATGGCTACACCTTC.

V and J are TRBV6-2 or TRBV6-3 and TRBJ2-7; 7 nucleotides agree with TRBD1. The CDR3 spans 15 residues. V shed 8 bases, J shed 4 bases, and the junction held 14 bases outside the gene matches. The germline V gene has CDR1 MNHEY and CDR2 SVGEGT. CDR3 sequence reads: CASLKAGGSGYEQYF. In nucleotides, the CDR3 is TGTGCCAGCTTGAAAGCAGGGGGATCGGGGTACGAGCAGTACTTC.

This clonotype has only a few counts. The genes are TRBV6-5 and TRBJ2-7; 9 bases map to TRBD1. Germline CDR1 reads MNHEY; CDR2 reads SVGAGI. The CDR3 consists of 13 residues. V gave up 8 bases and J gave up 4 bases; unmatched junction bases: 6. The chain's CDR3 is CASHRDRAYEQYF. The DNA for the CDR3 is TGTGCCAGCCACCGGGACAGGGCGTACGAGCAGTACTTC.

This clonotype was found many times. The V gene is TRBV13, the J gene TRBJ1-2; 9 bases are a match to TRBD1. The V segment lost 6 bases and the J segment 7 bases; nucleotides outside the gene matches: 9. Germline-derived CDR1 and CDR2 are PRHDT and FYEKMQ (reference sequence). CDR3 length: 14 residues. The CDR3 protein is CASSNSRDRAGYTF. DNA of the CDR3: TGTGCCAGCAGTAATTCCCGGGACAGGGCTGGCTACACCTTC.

This clonotype was seen a handful of times. The gene calls are TRBV9 and TRBJ2-7, with D uncertain. Trimming removed 0 bases at V and 2 bases at J, with 6 bases between. Germline V gives CDR1 SGDLS, CDR2 YYNGEE. The CDR3 has 13 amino acids. CDR3 sequence (DNA): TGTGCCAGCAGCGTAGCACCGACCTACGAGCAGTACTTC. This gives the protein CASSVAPTYEQYF.

This clonotype has just a few counts. The chain carries TRBV2 and TRBJ2-3; 7 nucleotides agree with TRBD2. Germline V gives CDR1 SNHLY, CDR2 FYNNEI. J was trimmed by 4 bases and V by 5 bases; bases with no gene match: 9. The CDR3 contains 15 residues. CDR3 sequence (DNA): TGTGCCAGCAGTCGGGACTATTTCTCCGCAGATACGCAGTATTTT. Translating gives CASSRDYFSADTQYF.

The chain joins TRBV10-3 to TRBJ1-2; D might be TRBD1 (6 bases). Germline CDR1 reads ENHRY; CDR2 reads SYGVKD. The CDR3 length is 13 residues. Trimming removed 2 bases at V and 4 bases at J, with 8 bases between. This CDR3 is CAISERQAYGYTF. The CDR3 DNA reads TGTGCCATCAGTGAGAGACAGGCCTATGGCTACACCTTC.

The rearrangement uses TRBV11-1 and TRBJ1-1; the match to TRBD1 covers 7 bases. The CDR3 contains 12 residues. In germline, CDR1 is SGHAT, CDR2 FQDESV (reference sequence). Trimming removed 3 bases from V and 9 bases from J; junction bases left unmatched: 4. The CDR3 sequence: CASSLLQGKAFF. The CDR3 nucleotides read TGTGCCAGCAGCTTGTTACAGGGGAAAGCTTTCTTT.

J is TRBJ1-6 and V is TRBV5-6; D unclear. CDR3 length: 13 amino acids. V lost 4 bases and J lost 12, with 14 bases in between. Germline CDR1 is SGHDT and CDR2 is YYEEEE. Here the CDR3 reads CASSPRTRGPLHF. CDR3 coding DNA: TGTGCCAGCAGCCCCCGGACCAGAGGACCCCTCCACTTT.

The chain is built from TRBV7-9 and TRBJ2-3, with 8 bases identical to TRBD2. J gave up 3 bases and V 1 base, and 6 bases lay outside the gene matches. There are 16 residues in the CDR3. Germline V gene lookup returns CDR1 SEHNR and CDR2 FQNEAQ (reference sequence). The DNA of the CDR3 is TGTGCCAGCAGCTTAGGTTTCGCGGGAGGAACAGATACGCAGTATTTT. Protein: CASSLGFAGGTDTQYF.

In its sample, this clonotype was seen a few times. The chain joins TRBV9 to TRBJ2-5; D possibly corresponds to TRBD1 (7 bases). The germline V gene encodes CDR1 SGDLS and CDR2 YYNGEE. The CDR3 is made up of 15 amino acids. Trimming stripped 2 bases from V and 4 bases from J, with 15 bases between. CDR3 amino acids: CASSVQGGYGETQYF. CDR3 nucleotides: TGTGCCAGCAGCGTTCAGGGGGGCTACGGAGAGACCCAGTACTTC.

This CDR3 reads CSARDISGDRGRETQYF. The CDR3 bases are TGCAGTGCTAGAGATATAAGCGGGGACAGGGGGCGAGAGACCCAGTACTTC. The chain uses TRBV20-1 and TRBJ2-5; TRBD1 aligns across 12 bases. The V and J ends lost 0 bases and 4 bases, in that order; junction bases with no gene match: 9. The CDR3 sequence is 17 residues long. Per the germline V gene, CDR1 is DFQATT and CDR2 is SNEGSKA (reference sequence).

This chain joins TRBV5-6 and TRBJ1-4; D gene ambiguous. Germline V gene sequence: CDR1 SGHDT, CDR2 YYEEEE. The CDR3 is made up of 15 amino acids. V shed 3 bases and J shed 0 bases, with 9 bases lying between them. CDR3 region: CASSSRSATNEKLFF. CDR3 sequence (DNA): TGTGCCAGCAGCTCCAGGAGTGCAACTAATGAAAAACTGTTTTTT. Using reference TRBV5-6 and TRBJ1-4 for the parts outside the CDR3, the full variable domain is DAGVTQSPTHLIKTRGQQVTLRCSPKSGHDTVSWYQQALGQGPQFIFQYYEEEERQRGNFPDRFSGHQFPNYSSELNVNALLLGDSALYLCASSSRSATNEKLFFGSGTQLSVL.

The chain has TRBV3-1 and TRBJ2-1; 10 nucleotides align to TRBD2. With V trimmed by 6 bases and J by 7 bases, 6 bases remained unmatched. This CDR3 has 14 residues. Germline V gene sequence: CDR1 LGHDT, CDR2 YNNKEL (reference sequence). The CDR3 DNA is TGTGCCAGCAGTCTAGCGGGAGTAAGTAATGAGCAGTTCTTC. Translated: CASSLAGVSNEQFF.

Only a few counts were recorded for this clonotype. The chain has TRBV3-1 and TRBJ2-3, with 14 bases matching TRBD2. The CDR3 totals 18 residues. Looked up from germline, CDR1 is LGHDT and CDR2 is YNNKEL (reference sequence). The trim removed 3 bases at V and 4 bases at J, leaving 9 bases unmatched. The DNA of the CDR3 is TGTGCCAGCAGCCACAGACCGGGACTAGCGGGAGCCGCAGATACGCAGTATTTT. Protein: CASSHRPGLAGAADTQYF.